This T cell receptor (beta chain) was sequenced in a study of blood T cells in healthy people across ages. Study-level background: In model experiments, template switching was able to capture about one barcoded beta molecule for every two T cells that were present.

CDR3 length: 16 residues. The germline gives CDR1 SEHNR, CDR2 FQNEAQ (reference sequence). Trimming at V came to 5 bases and at J to 4 bases, leaving 11 bases not matched to a gene. The authors ran a second PCR of about 7 to 11 cycles using a sample-barcoded 5' primer and a J-beta primer mix. One entry per CDR3 protein results from TCRdb running MiXCR on the 5' RACE reads. The data show roughly 560,000 distinct CDR3 sequences, approximately 25% seen once. The sample also formed part of further work on T cells of mothers and their children. Per that paper: A few healthy Caucasian mothers, along with their six children, served as the donors. Every mother produced more than 8.5 million TCR beta CDR3 reads, whereas every child provided some 3 million. Thymic selection, a shaping force on TCR recombination output, acts similarly in related and unrelated pairs.

This receptor was taken from a boy aged 10-17 years in good health. The sequencing input was blood. J is TRBJ1-3 and V is TRBV7-9, with TRBD1 identical over 7 bases. The CDR3 DNA reads as TGTGCCAGCAGCCTAGGGACAGTTCTATCCGGAAACACCATATATTTT. This encodes CASSLGTVLSGNTIYF. Full variable domain (remainder filled in from reference TRBV7-9 and TRBJ1-3): DTGVSQNPRHKITKRGQNVTFRCDPISEHNRLYWYRQTLGQGPEFLTYFQNEAQLEKSRLLSDRFSAERPKGSFSTLEIQRTEQGDSAMYLCASSLGTVLSGNTIYFGEGSWLTVV.